A single sample is the source of the 13 T cell receptor beta chains below, sequenced in a study of vaccination and CD4 T cells after COVID-19. For these TCRs, the target antigens are not known. Cultured CD4+ T-cell DNA underwent Oncomine TCR Beta short-read sequencing. TCRdb independently ran MiXCR on the PCR reads; one entry per CDR3 protein. The table includes 8,000 or so distinct CDR3 sequences, 20% to 25% detected once. The treatment is: approximately 10-day PBMC culture with coronavirus spike peptide pools or control peptides (ViraFEST assay). Source: CD4+ T cells from blood, cultured in vitro, taken after SARS-CoV-2 vaccination. The receptors were gathered from a human donor who had recovered from COVID-19.

V usage is TRBV28 and J usage is TRBJ2-7; a possible D gene is TRBD1 (5 bases). The length of the CDR3 is 16 residues. Trimming cost V 4 bases and J 3 bases, with 19 bases left between them. CDR1 and CDR2 (germline): MDHEN, SYDVKM. CDR3 residues: CASSSPAGIGDYEQYF. The DNA of the CDR3 is TGTGCCAGCAGTTCCCCAGCAGGGATAGGAGACTACGAGCAGTACTTC.

This clonotype qualifies as medium-sized. The V gene is TRBV20-1, the J gene TRBJ1-1; D is uncertain. CDR3 length: 11 amino acids. The V end lost 3 bases, the J end lost 6 bases, and 8 bases lay between the germline ends. Germline V lookup: CDR1 DFQATT, CDR2 SNEGSKA (reference sequence). The CDR3 DNA is TGCAGTGCTAGGGAGGACCCTGAAGCTTTCTTT. Its translation: CSAREDPEAFF.

This clonotype has a handful of counts. The gene calls are TRBV24-1 and TRBJ2-3; D not resolved. The V gene lost 2 bases and the J gene lost 0 bases, with 5 bases spanning the gap. Germline CDR1 reads KGHDR; CDR2 reads SFDVKD. This CDR3 has 14 residues. CDR3 coding DNA: TGTGCCACCAGTGATTCGACTAGCACAGATACGCAGTATTTT. It translates to CATSDSTSTDTQYF.

Relative to its sample, this clonotype is medium-sized (0.01 to 0.1%). The rearrangement joins TRBV6-2 or TRBV6-3 to TRBJ2-7; TRBD2 matches 7 bases. V gave up 7 bases and J gave up 5 bases; unmatched junction bases: 8. The CDR3 sequence is 13 residues long. Germline CDR1 and CDR2: MNHEY and SVGEGT. Written as DNA, the CDR3 is TGTGCCAGCAAACGGGGGGTTCGGAACGAGCAGTACTTC. Translation: CASKRGVRNEQYF.

This clonotype was counted between two and nine times. V and J are TRBV2 and TRBJ1-1; possible D gene TRBD1, 6 bases. The CDR3 sequence is 13 residues long. Trimming shortened V by 11 bases and J by 1 base, and 14 bases separated the two germline ends. Germline CDR1 is SNHLY and CDR2 is FYNNEI. CDR3 sequence: CALPRGENTEAFF. The DNA for the CDR3 is TGTGCCCTCCCAAGGGGGGAGAACACTGAAGCTTTCTTT.

In its sample, this clonotype is medium-sized (0.01 to 0.1%). The DNA for the CDR3 is TGTGCCAGCAGCTTAGTAGGTTTCGAGCAGTACTTC. It codes for CASSLVGFEQYF. This chain links TRBV7-2 with TRBJ2-7, with D unclear. Germline assignment: CDR1 SGHTA and CDR2 FQGNSA. The CDR3 loop spans 12 amino acids. The V end was cut by 1 base, the J end by 6 bases, with 7 bases between.

The V and J genes are TRBV1 and TRBJ2-1; the D call TRBD1 from the table was never checked on the DNA. TRBV1 is classified as a pseudogene. This CDR3 spans 16 amino acids. CDR3 DNA: TGCACCAGCAGCCAAGACGGAGGGGGGGTCTACAATGAGCAGTTCTTC. This sequence encodes CTSSQDGGGVYNEQFF.

This clonotype was picked up a small number of times. The chain links TRBV20-1 to TRBJ2-1; 8 bases line up with TRBD2. The CDR3 is 13 amino acids. V was pared by 1 base and J by 6 bases, with 2 bases of the junction left unmatched. Germline-derived CDR1 and CDR2 are DFQATT and SNEGSKA (reference sequence). The CDR3 DNA reads TGCAGTGCTAGAGCGGGGGGGCTCAATGAGCAGTTCTTC. Protein product: CSARAGGLNEQFF.

The chain carries TRBV28 and TRBJ2-7; 9 bases agree with TRBD1. The length of the CDR3 is 14 residues. The J segment lost 6 bases and the V segment lost 10 bases, leaving 13 bases of the junction unmatched. Germline values: CDR1 MDHEN, CDR2 SYDVKM. This CDR3 is CATLGADRGREQYF. In nucleotides, the CDR3 is TGTGCCACCCTTGGGGCGGACAGGGGTCGCGAGCAGTACTTC.

This clonotype counts as medium-sized. This chain uses TRBV6-1 with TRBJ1-6; tentative D call: TRBD1 (5 bases). The CDR3 has 12 amino acids. Trimming pared 5 bases from V and 7 bases from J, leaving 6 bases between. Germline-derived CDR1 and CDR2 are MNHNS and SASEGT. The CDR3 loop reads CASSQGNSPLHF. The DNA of the CDR3 is TGTGCCAGCAGTCAGGGAAATTCACCCCTCCACTTT.

This clonotype is termed medium-sized (0.01 to 0.1%). V gene TRBV6-5 combines with J gene TRBJ2-3, with D perhaps matching TRBD2 (5 bases). With 2 bases removed from V and 2 bases from J, the gap between germline ends came to 8 bases. CDR3 length: 14 amino acids. The germline gives CDR1 MNHEY, CDR2 SVGAGI. This CDR3 reads CASSYIGDTDTQYF. DNA of the CDR3: TGTGCCAGCAGTTACATCGGGGACACAGATACGCAGTATTTT.

This clonotype rates as medium-sized. For the CDR3, the DNA is TGCAGTGCTGATCTCGGGACAGGGTTCTACGAGCAGTACTTC. Protein sequence: CSADLGTGFYEQYF. The chain is built from TRBV20-1 and TRBJ2-7; TRBD1 agrees at 9 bases. Germline CDR1 is DFQATT and CDR2 is SNEGSKA (reference sequence). The J segment lost 3 bases and the V segment lost 5 bases, leaving 8 bases of the junction unmatched. The CDR3 totals 14 residues.

This clonotype was observed a handful of times. The DNA for the CDR3 is TGCGCCAGCCCGGGACAGAAAAATAGCAATCAGCCCCAGCATTTT. Translating gives CASPGQKNSNQPQHF. The chain links TRBV10-1 to TRBJ1-5, with 7 bases fitting TRBD1. CDR3 length: 15 amino acids. Germline V gives CDR1 WNHNN, CDR2 SYGVQD (reference sequence). V shed 8 bases and J 0 bases; nucleotides not matched to a gene: 7.